This T cell receptor (beta chain) appears in the sequencing data of a study of blood T cell repertoires in COVID-19. Assay: immunoSEQ multiplex PCR; the TCRdb copy retains only in-frame clones and omits some. The sample gives 25,000 or so clones, approximately 83% of which show up once; around 25% is in the top ten. The sample holds a few counts of this clone. Trimming left V 6 bases short and J 2 bases short, with 10 bases between. CDR1 and CDR2 from the germline V gene are SNHLY and FYNNEI. This CDR3 region has 13 residues. The sequenced material came from peripheral blood. V is TRBV2 and J is TRBJ1-1; no definite D call. This TCR came from a man between 65 and 85 years old with active COVID-19. The CDR3 protein is CASRRLLNTEAFF. For the CDR3, the DNA is TGTGCCAGCAGGAGATTACTCAACACTGAAGCTTTCTTT. The full variable domain, completed using reference TRBV2 and TRBJ1-1, is EPEVTQTPSHQVTQMGQEVILRCVPISNHLYFYWYRQILGQKVEFLVSFYNNEISEKSEIFDDQFSVERPDGSNFTLKIRSTKLEDSAMYFCASRRLLNTEAFFGQGTRLTVV.